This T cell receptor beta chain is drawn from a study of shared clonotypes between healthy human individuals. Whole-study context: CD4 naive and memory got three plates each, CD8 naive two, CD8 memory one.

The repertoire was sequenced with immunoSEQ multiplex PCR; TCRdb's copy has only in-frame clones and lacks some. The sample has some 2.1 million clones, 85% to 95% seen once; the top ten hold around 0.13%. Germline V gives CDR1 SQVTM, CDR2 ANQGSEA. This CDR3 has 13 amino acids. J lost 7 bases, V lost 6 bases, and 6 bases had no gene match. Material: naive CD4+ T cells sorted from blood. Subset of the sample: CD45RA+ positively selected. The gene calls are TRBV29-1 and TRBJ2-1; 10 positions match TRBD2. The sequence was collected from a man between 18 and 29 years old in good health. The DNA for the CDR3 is TGCAGCGTCGTTGGACTAGCGGTGAATGAGCAGTTCTTC. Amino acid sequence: CSVVGLAVNEQFF.